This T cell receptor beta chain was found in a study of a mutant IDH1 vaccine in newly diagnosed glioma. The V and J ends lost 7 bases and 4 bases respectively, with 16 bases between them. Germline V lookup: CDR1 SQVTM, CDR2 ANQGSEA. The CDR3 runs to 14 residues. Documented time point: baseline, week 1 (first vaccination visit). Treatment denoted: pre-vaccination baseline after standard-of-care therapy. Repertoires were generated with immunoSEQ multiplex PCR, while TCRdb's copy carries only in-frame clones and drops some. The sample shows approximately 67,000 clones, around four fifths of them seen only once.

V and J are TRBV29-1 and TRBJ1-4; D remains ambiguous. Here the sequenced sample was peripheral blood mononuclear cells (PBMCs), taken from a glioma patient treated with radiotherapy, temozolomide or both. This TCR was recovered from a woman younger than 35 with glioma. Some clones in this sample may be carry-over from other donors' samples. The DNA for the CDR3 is TGCAGCGCATCCGGAGGGCGAGGTAATGAAAAACTGTTTTTT. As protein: CSASGGRGNEKLFF.